This section outlines one T cell receptor beta chain sequence together with its context. This CDR3 comprises 15 residues. V gave up 5 bases and J gave up 3 bases, with 14 bases separating them. Germline-derived CDR1 and CDR2 are SGHTA and FQGTGA. This sample was included in a study of blood T cell repertoires in COVID-19. Study background: Some COVID-19 samples were acute and others convalescent; all came from the United States, Italy and Spain. The cDNA or gDNA used as material had been derived from T cells, B-cell-depleted T cells, or PBMCs.

Authors' analysis steps: Amplification of reference gene primers provided the estimated nucleated cell counts. Sequenced by immunoSEQ multiplex PCR; TCRdb stores in-frame clones only, minus some. The V and J calls and clone size come from that table; D and trimming were worked out from the DNA. The sample yields roughly 160,000 clones, 85% to 90% seen once. V gene TRBV7-3 combines with J gene TRBJ2-1; a weak D match, TRBD1 (6 bases). Sequences were obtained from peripheral blood. The source is a man aged 50 to 59 who had recovered from COVID-19. This CDR3 reads CASSPAGAGYNEQFF. The CDR3 nucleotides read TGTGCCAGCAGCCCTGCAGGGGCGGGCTACAATGAGCAGTTCTTC.